The rows below give T cell receptor beta chains drawn from one sample of a study of blood T cell repertoires in COVID-19. TCRdb's copy holds only in-frame clones and misses some; the assay was immunoSEQ multiplex PCR. The table has 65,000 to 70,000 clones, approximately 93% seen once. Material: peripheral blood. Receptor source: a man between 65 and 85 years old with active COVID-19. CDR3s leave out the opening cysteine and the closing phenylalanine or tryptophan. D genes are given only for firm matches.

j_call | d_call | v_call | cdr3_aa
TRBJ1-4 | TRBD1 | TRBV5-1 | ASSQGTGRAANEKLF
TRBJ2-7 | . | TRBV13 | ASSLGTGYEQY
TRBJ2-1 | . | TRBV6-5 | ASSYRGAHNEQF
TRBJ2-3 | . | TRBV19 | ASSMVRVGVDTQY
TRBJ2-3 | . | TRBV12-3/TRBV12-4 | ASTRETDTQY
TRBJ2-7 | . | TRBV3-1/TRBV3-2 | ASSRTTEQY
TRBJ2-7 | . | TRBV7-8 | ASRQGTYEQY
TRBJ2-7 | . | TRBV3-1/TRBV3-2 | ASSQGDTGSSAEQY
TRBJ1-2 | TRBD1 | TRBV9 | ASSTGTGNYGYT
TRBJ1-1 | . | TRBV10-3 | AIRDSTEAF
TRBJ2-1 | TRBD2 | TRBV5-6 | ASSLDGRGLAGVHNEQF
TRBJ2-1 | . | TRBV20-1 | SASFLHPGYNEQF
TRBJ1-3 | . | TRBV11-2 | ASSPTRISGNTIY
TRBJ1-3 | . | TRBV19 | ASSITGTSGNTIY